The clone carrying this T cell receptor beta chain was seen just once. Germline loops: CDR1 SGHVS, CDR2 FNYEAQ. The CDR3 has 15 residues. V lost 5 bases, J lost 4 bases, and 5 bases stayed unmatched. This entry belongs to a study of TIL therapy for anti-PD-1-resistant metastatic lung cancer. The immunoSEQ assay was v3. Clones were sequenced by immunoSEQ multiplex PCR, and TCRdb holds only the in-frame ones, with some missing. Here the sample spans about 50,000 clones, less than 75% being singletons. Described time point: pre-treatment sample, taken before nivolumab and TIL therapy. Tumor tissue came from excised metastases, mostly pleural nodules or supraclavicular lymph nodes. Tumor harvest preceded PD-1/PD-L1 blockade, followed by nivolumab treatment. Enrollment ran from October 2017 to January 2020.

The origin of this receptor is a person between 30 and 80 years old with non-small cell lung cancer. The chain recombines TRBV7-6 with TRBJ2-7, with TRBD2 identical over 13 bases. The sample here was tumor tissue, taken at baseline. The CDR3 spells CASSQGLAGPYEQYF. Here the CDR3 DNA reads TGTGCCAGCAGCCAGGGACTAGCGGGGCCGTACGAGCAGTACTTC.